This TCR beta chain emerged from a study of blood T cells in healthy people across ages. Through a sample-barcoded 5' primer and a J-beta primer mix, a second PCR was run for about 6 to 11 cycles. TCRdb independently ran MiXCR on the 5' RACE reads; one entry per CDR3 protein. The table has under 1,000,000 distinct CDR3 sequences, about 47% seen once. This clonotype was detected only a few times. Trimming took 4 bases from V and 6 from J, leaving 16 bases between them. The CDR3 is 14 residues long. Germline V gene lookup returns CDR1 SGHRS and CDR2 YFSETQ. Sequencing used blood. This rearrangement joins TRBV5-1 to TRBJ1-2; possible D gene TRBD1, 6 bases. This sequence was found in a man older than 75 in good health. The CDR3 DNA is TGCGCCAGCAGCGACGACCATACAGGGAATGGCTACACCTTC. Protein: CASSDDHTGNGYTF.